This T cell receptor beta chain was identified in a study of T-cell reconstitution after alpha-beta-depleted transplantation in children. TCRbeta library preparation incorporated unique molecular identifiers. Via MiXCR, TCRdb re-called the PCR reads, giving one row per CDR3 protein. The data contain about 640,000 distinct CDR3 sequences, roughly 15% of them singletons. The trim removed 4 bases at V and 0 bases at J, leaving 3 bases unmatched. Germline CDR1 and CDR2: SGHDT and YYEEEE. The CDR3 covers 15 residues. This clonotype has ten or more counts. V is TRBV5-6 and J is TRBJ2-3; TRBD1 matches at 9 bases. The material sequenced was PBMCs from the stem cell graft donor, taken from the stem cell graft. The receptor was isolated from a human donor who donated a stem cell graft to a child with acute myeloid leukemia. The CDR3 here is CASSPGTGSTDTQYF. In nucleotides, the CDR3 is TGTGCCAGCAGCCCCGGGACAGGGAGCACAGATACGCAGTATTTT.